Listed below are T cell receptor beta chains from one sample, sequenced in a study of control samples from healthy donors and cancer patients. Only in-frame clones appear in the TCRdb table, and some are missing; sequencing was by immunoSEQ multiplex PCR. Of about 120,000 clones listed, about 83% were seen once; the top ten hold around 10%. Input material: blood. The source is a man aged 25 to 40 in good health. The CDR3 runs from the conserved cysteine through the conserved F or W.

j_call v_call cdr3_aa
TRBJ1-2 TRBV29-1 CSVEGVGYGYTF
TRBJ1-6 TRBV7-2 CASSTIGHPQAPLHF
TRBJ1-5 TRBV9 CASSVASSNQPQHF
TRBJ2-1 TRBV30 CAWQITGLYNEQFF
TRBJ2-1 TRBV19 CASSRERLSLIYNEQFF
TRBJ1-6 TRBV30 CAWNGGGNGSPLHF
TRBJ1-1 TRBV12-3/TRBV12-4 CASSRTGTEAFF
TRBJ2-7 TRBV27 CASSPFPLIDRGSSYEQYF
TRBJ1-1 TRBV4-2 CASSQDRGGYTEAFF
TRBJ1-3 TRBV14 CASSQALTASGNTIYF
TRBJ2-3 TRBV27 CASSFSGWGTDTQYF
TRBJ2-7 TRBV4-1 CASSQSVGSYEQYF
TRBJ1-1 TRBV27 CATNQGEGFGEAFF
TRBJ2-3 TRBV6-5 CASKLGLSTDTQYF